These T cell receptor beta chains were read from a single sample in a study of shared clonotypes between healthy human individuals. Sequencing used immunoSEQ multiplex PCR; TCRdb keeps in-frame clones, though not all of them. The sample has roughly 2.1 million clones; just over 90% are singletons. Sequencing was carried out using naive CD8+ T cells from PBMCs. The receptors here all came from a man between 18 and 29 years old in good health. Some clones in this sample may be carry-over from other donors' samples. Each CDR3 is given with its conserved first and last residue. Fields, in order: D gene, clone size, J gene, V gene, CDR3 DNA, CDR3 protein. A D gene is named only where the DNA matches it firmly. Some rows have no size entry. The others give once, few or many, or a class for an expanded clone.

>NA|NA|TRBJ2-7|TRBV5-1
TGCGCCAGCAGCGCCGGGACATTATATTACGAGCAGTACTTC
CASSAGTLYYEQYF
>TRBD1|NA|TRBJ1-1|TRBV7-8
TGTGCCAGCAGCTGGGTCGGACAGGTGAACACTGAAGCTTTCTTT
CASSWVGQVNTEAFF
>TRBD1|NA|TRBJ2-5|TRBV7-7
TGTGCCAGCAGCCGTCGACAGGGTGGGGAGACCCAGTACTTC
CASSRRQGGETQYF
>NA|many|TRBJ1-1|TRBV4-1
TGCGCCAGCAGCCTACTTCGATCGAACACTGAAGCTTTCTTT
CASSLLRSNTEAFF
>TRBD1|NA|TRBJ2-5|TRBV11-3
TGTGCCAGCAGCCCACCCCGGGACAGGGGTAAGGAGACCCAGTACTTC
CASSPPRDRGKETQYF
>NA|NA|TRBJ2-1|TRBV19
TGTGCCAGTAGTATCGACTTGATCCCCTACAATGAGCAGTTCTTC
CASSIDLIPYNEQFF
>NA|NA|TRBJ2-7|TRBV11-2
TGTGCCAGCGCTCCCAGGGGCGCCTACGAGCAGTACTTC
CASAPRGAYEQYF
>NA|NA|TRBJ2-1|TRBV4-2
TGTGCCAGCAGCCAAGCGGTGTTAGCGGAGTCCTACAATGAGCAGTTCTTC
CASSQAVLAESYNEQFF
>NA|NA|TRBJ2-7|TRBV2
TGTGCCAGCAGTGAAACCGACAGGATCTACGAGCAGTACTTC
CASSETDRIYEQYF
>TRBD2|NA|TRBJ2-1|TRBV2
TGTGCCAGCACCCGACTAGCGGGAGGGCCCTCGTCTGGCAATGAGCAGTTCTTC
CASTRLAGGPSSGNEQFF
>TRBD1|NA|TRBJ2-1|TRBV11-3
TGTGCCAGCAGCCTGGGGACAGGGGCTTTCTACAATGAGCAGTTCTTC
CASSLGTGAFYNEQFF
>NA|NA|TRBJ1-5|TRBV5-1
TGCGCCAGCAGCTTGGGCCCATCGACGGGGCCCCAGCATTTT
CASSLGPSTGPQHF
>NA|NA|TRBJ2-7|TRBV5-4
TGTGCCAGCAGCTTGCTACAGGGCGACGAGCAGTACTTC
CASSLLQGDEQYF
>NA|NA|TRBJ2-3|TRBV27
TGTGCCAGCAGGGGCAGGCAATTCACAGATACGCAGTATTTT
CASRGRQFTDTQYF
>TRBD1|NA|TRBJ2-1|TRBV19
TGTGCCAGTAGTCACTTTAGACAGGGACCCCCCAATGAGCAGTTCTTC
CASSHFRQGPPNEQFF
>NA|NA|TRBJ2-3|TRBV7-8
TGTGCCAGCAGCTTATTTCCTCGACCCACAGATACGCAGTATTTT
CASSLFPRPTDTQYF
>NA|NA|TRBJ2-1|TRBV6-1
TGTGCCAGCAGTGACTGGACAGTCCCCTACAATGAGCAGTTCTTC
CASSDWTVPYNEQFF
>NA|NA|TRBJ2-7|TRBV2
TGTGCCAGCAGTGAAGCGGGCCGATCGGCAGGGACCTACGAGCAGTACTTC
CASSEAGRSAGTYEQYF
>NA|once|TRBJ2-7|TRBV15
TGTGCCACCAGCAGCCTGTCACGCGAGCAGTACTTC
CATSSLSREQYF
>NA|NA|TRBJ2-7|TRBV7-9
TGTGCCAGCAGCTTAACCCCACGGGTCCTGAAGAGCCCTGACGAGCAGTACTTC
CASSLTPRVLKSPDEQYF
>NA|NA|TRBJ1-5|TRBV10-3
TGTGCCATCAGTGACCCGGGGGGGGCGGAGGAGGCCCAGCATTTT
CAISDPGGAEEAQHF
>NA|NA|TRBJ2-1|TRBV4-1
TGCGCCAGCAGCCTCGGGACAAGCTCCTACAATGAGCAGTTCTTC
CASSLGTSSYNEQFF
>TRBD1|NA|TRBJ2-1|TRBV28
TGTGCCAGCAGACCTTACCGGGACAGGTACAATGAGCAGTTCTTC
CASRPYRDRYNEQFF
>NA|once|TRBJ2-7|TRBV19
TGTGCCAGTAGTATCAATTTCTTGGCAGGGGCTAGCTACGAGCAGTACTTC
CASSINFLAGASYEQYF
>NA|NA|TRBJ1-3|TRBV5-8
TGTGCCAGCAGCTTGGAAGTCAGCAGGGAAGATGGAAACACCATATATTTT
CASSLEVSREDGNTIYF
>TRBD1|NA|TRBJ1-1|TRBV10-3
TGTGCCATCAGTGAGGTTCCGAGACAGGGGCCTGAGAACACTGAAGCTTTCTTT
CAISEVPRQGPENTEAFF
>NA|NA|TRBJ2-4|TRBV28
TGTGCCAGCAGTTTGCCATCTGGGGGTCACAAAAACATTCAGTACTTC
CASSLPSGGHKNIQYF
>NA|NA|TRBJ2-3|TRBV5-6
TGTGCCAGCAGCCCCTACCTCGGGCCCCGCACAGATACGCAGTATTTT
CASSPYLGPRTDTQYF
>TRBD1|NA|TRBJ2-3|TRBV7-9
TGTGCCAGCAGCCATCTAGGGACAGGGCTGAGGGCAGATACGCAGTATTTT
CASSHLGTGLRADTQYF
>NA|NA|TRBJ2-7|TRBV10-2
TGCGCCAGCAGTGAGTCGCTTGGGGGGAACTACGAGCAGTACTTC
CASSESLGGNYEQYF
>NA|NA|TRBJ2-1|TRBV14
TGTGCCAGCAGCCAAGGGCTAGGGGGGAAGCAGTTCTTC
CASSQGLGGKQFF
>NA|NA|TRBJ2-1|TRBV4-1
TGCGCCAGCAGCCAAGCAGGGCCACTCTACAATGAGCAGTTCTTC
CASSQAGPLYNEQFF
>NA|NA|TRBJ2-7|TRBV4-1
TGCGCCAGCAGCCAAGTTATCCCGCCTACCTACGAGCAGTACTTC
CASSQVIPPTYEQYF
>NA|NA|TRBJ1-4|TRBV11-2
TGTGCCAGCAGCCACAACAAAGGGGGACCTTCCGAAAAACTGTTTTTT
CASSHNKGGPSEKLFF
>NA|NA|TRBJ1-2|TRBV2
TGTGCCAGCAGTGAAGAGGGCAGACCTAACTATGGCTACACCTTC
CASSEEGRPNYGYTF